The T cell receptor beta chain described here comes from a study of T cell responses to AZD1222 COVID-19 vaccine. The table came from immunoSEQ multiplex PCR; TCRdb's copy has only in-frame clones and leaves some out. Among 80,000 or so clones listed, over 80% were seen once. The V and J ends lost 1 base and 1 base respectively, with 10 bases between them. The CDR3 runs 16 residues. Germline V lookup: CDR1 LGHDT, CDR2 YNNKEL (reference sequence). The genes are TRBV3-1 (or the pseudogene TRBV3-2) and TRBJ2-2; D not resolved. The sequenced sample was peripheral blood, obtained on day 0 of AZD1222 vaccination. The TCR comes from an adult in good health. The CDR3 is CASSQVRTGNTGELFF. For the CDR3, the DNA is TGTGCCAGCAGCCAAGTCCGGACGGGGAACACCGGGGAGCTGTTTTTT.